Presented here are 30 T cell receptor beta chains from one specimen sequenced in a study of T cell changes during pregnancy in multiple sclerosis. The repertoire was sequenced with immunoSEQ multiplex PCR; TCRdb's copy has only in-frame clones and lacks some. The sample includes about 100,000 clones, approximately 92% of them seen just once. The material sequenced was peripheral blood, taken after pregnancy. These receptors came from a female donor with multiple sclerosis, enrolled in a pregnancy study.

CDR3 in amino acids: CASSSTGFVTNEKLFF. CDR3 sequence (DNA): TGTGCCAGCAGTTCAACAGGGTTTGTTACTAATGAAAAACTGTTTTTT. The V call is TRBV27, the J call TRBJ1-4; D possibly corresponds to TRBD1 (6 bases). The germline V gene encodes CDR1 MNHEY and CDR2 SMNVEV (reference sequence). Trimming removed 4 bases from V and 2 bases from J, with 14 bases in between. CDR3 size: 16 residues.

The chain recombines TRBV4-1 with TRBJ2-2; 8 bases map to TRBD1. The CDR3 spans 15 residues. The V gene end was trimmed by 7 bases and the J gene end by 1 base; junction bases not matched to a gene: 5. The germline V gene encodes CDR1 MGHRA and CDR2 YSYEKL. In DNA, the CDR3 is TGCGCCAGCACCCGGACAGGGATGAACACCGGGGAGCTGTTTTTT. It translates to CASTRTGMNTGELFF.

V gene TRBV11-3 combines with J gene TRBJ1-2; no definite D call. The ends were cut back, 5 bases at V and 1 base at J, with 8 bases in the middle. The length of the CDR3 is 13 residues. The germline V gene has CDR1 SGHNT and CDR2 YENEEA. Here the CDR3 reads CASSAGHNYGYTF. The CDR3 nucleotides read TGTGCCAGCAGCGCCGGTCATAACTATGGCTACACCTTC.

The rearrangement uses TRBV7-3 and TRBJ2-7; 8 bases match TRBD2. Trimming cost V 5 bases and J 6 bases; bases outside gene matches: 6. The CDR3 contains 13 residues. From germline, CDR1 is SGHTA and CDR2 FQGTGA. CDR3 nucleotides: TGTGCCAGCAGCAGCAGACTAGCGTCCGAGCAGTACTTC. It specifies CASSSRLASEQYF.

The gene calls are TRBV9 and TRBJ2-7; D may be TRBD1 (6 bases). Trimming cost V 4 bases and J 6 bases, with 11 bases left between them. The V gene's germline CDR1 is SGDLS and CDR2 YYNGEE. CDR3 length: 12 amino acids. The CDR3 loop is CASSREGVEQYF. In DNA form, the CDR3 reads TGTGCCAGCAGCCGAGAGGGGGTCGAGCAGTACTTC.

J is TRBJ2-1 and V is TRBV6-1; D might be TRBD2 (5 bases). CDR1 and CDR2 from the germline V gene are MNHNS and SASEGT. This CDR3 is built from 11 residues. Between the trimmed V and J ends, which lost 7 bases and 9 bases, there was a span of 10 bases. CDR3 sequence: CASTNGIEQFF. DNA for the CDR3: TGTGCCAGCACCAACGGGATTGAGCAGTTCTTC.

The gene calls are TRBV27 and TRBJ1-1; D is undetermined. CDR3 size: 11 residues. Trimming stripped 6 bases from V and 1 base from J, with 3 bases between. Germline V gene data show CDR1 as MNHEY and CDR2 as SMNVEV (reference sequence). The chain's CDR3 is CASRRNTEAFF. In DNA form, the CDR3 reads TGTGCCAGCAGGAGGAACACTGAAGCTTTCTTT.

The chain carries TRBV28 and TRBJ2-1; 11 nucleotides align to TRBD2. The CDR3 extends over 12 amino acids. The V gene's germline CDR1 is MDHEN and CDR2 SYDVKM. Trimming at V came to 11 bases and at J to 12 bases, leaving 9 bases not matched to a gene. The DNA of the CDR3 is TGTGCCCTCGGTACTAGCGGGAGCACGCAGTTCTTC. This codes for CALGTSGSTQFF.

This CDR3 reads CASSLASGAYEQYF. CDR3 DNA sequence: TGCGCCAGCAGCTTGGCCTCGGGGGCCTACGAGCAGTACTTC. The J gene is TRBJ2-7, the V gene TRBV5-1; tentative D call: TRBD2 (6 bases). Germline V lookup: CDR1 SGHRS, CDR2 YFSETQ. The CDR3 contains 14 residues. Between the trimmed V and J ends, which lost 0 bases and 2 bases, there was a span of 9 bases.

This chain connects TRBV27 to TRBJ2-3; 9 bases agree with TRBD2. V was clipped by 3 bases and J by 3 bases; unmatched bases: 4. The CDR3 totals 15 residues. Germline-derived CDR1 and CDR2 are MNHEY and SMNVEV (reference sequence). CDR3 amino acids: CASSLGLAVTDTQYF. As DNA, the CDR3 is TGTGCCAGCAGTTTGGGACTAGCAGTTACAGATACGCAGTATTTT.

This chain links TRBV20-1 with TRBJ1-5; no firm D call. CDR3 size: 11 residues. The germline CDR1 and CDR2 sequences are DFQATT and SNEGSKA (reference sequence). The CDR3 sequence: CKTGSNQPQHF. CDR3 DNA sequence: TGCAAGACGGGGAGCAATCAGCCCCAGCATTTT.

Here the CDR3 reads CASTLTGPENSPLHF. CDR3 DNA sequence: TGTGCCAGCACATTAACAGGGCCGGAGAATTCACCCCTCCACTTT. The chain links TRBV6-5 to TRBJ1-6; D possibly corresponds to TRBD1 (6 bases). The germline V and J ends were trimmed by 7 bases and 7 bases, with 17 bases remaining between them. The CDR3 contains 15 residues. Germline lookup yields CDR1 MNHEY and CDR2 SVGAGI.

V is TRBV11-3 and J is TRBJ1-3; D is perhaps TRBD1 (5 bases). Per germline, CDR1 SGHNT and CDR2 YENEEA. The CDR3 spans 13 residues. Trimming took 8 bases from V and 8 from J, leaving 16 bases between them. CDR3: CASGAPGLDTIYF. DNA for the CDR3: TGTGCCAGCGGGGCTCCCGGTTTAGACACCATATATTTT.

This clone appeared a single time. Here the CDR3 reads CASSSYPEETQYF. The CDR3 region has the DNA TGTGCCAGCAGCTCCTACCCTGAGGAGACCCAGTACTTC. This chain connects TRBV11-3 to TRBJ2-5, with D hard to call. Per germline, CDR1 SGHNT and CDR2 YENEEA. Trimming took 4 bases from V and 5 from J, leaving 11 bases between them. The CDR3 extends over 13 amino acids.

The CDR3 is CASSGQGSYEQYF. CDR3 bases: TGTGCCAGCAGCGGACAGGGGAGTTACGAGCAGTACTTC. The rearrangement joins TRBV5-4 to TRBJ2-7, with 9 bases that match TRBD1. The length of the CDR3 is 13 residues. With 4 bases clipped from V and 4 bases from J, the junction kept 3 bases outside the gene matches. Germline lookup yields CDR1 SGHNT and CDR2 YYREEE (reference sequence).

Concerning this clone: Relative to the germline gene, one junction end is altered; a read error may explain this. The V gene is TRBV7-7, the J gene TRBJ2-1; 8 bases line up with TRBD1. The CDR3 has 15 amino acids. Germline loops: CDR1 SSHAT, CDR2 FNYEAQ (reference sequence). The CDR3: CASSRRQGQYNEQFF. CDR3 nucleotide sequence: TGTGCTAGCAGCCGGAGACAGGGGCAATACAATGAGCAGTTCTTC.

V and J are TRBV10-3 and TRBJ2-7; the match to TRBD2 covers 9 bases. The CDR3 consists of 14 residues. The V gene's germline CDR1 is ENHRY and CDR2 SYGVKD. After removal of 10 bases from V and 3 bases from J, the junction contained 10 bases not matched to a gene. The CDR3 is CATSPTSGDYEQYF. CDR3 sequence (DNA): TGTGCCACTTCCCCGACTAGCGGAGACTACGAGCAGTACTTC.

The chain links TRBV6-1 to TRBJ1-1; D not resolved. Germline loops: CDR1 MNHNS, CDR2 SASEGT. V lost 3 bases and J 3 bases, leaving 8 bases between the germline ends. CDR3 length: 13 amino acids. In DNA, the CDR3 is TGTGCCAGCAGTGAGGAGTTCTACACTGAAGCTTTCTTT. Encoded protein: CASSEEFYTEAFF.

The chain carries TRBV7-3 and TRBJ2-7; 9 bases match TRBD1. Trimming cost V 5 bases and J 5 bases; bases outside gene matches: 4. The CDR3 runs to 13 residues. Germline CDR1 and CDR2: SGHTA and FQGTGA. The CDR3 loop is CASSRDRENEQYF. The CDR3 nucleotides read TGTGCCAGCAGCCGGGACAGGGAGAACGAGCAGTACTTC.

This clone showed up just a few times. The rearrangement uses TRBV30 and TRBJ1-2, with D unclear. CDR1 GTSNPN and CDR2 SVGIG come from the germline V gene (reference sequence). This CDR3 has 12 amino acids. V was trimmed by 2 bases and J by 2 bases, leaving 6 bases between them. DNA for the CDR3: TGTGCCTGGAGTATCGCGAACTATGGCTACACCTTC. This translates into CAWSIANYGYTF.

DNA for the CDR3: TGTGCCAGCAGTGTGGCTAGCGGAACCAATGAGCAGTTCTTC. Amino acids: CASSVASGTNEQFF. The chain combines TRBV25-1 with TRBJ2-1; 7 bases map to TRBD2. With 4 bases clipped from V and 6 bases from J, the junction kept 6 bases outside the gene matches. The CDR3 totals 14 residues. CDR1 is MGHDK, CDR2 SYGVNS, per germline.

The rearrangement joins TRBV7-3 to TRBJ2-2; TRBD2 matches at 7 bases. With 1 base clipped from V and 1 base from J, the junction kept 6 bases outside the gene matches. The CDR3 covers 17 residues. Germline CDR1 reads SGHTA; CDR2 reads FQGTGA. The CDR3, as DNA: TGTGCCAGCAGCTTAAGGGTGGCTAGCGGGAACACCGGGGAGCTGTTTTTT. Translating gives CASSLRVASGNTGELFF.

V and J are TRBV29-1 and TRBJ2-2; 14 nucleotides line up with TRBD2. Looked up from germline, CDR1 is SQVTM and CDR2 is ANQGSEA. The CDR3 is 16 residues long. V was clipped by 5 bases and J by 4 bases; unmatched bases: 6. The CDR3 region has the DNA TGCAGCGTTTCGACTAGCGGGAGGGCCGTCACCGGGGAGCTGTTTTTT. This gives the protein CSVSTSGRAVTGELFF.

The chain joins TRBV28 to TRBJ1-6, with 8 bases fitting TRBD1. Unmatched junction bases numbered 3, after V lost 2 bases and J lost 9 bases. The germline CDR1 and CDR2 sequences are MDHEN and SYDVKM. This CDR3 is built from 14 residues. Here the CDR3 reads CASSLGTGFSPLHF. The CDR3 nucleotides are TGTGCCAGCAGTTTAGGGACAGGATTTTCACCCCTCCACTTT. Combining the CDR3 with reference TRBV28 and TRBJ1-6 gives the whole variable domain DVKVTQSSRYLVKRTGEKVFLECVQDMDHENMFWYRQDPGLGLRLIYFSYDVKMKEKGDIPEGYSVSREKKERFSLILESASTNQTSMYLCASSLGTGFSPLHFGNGTRLTVT.

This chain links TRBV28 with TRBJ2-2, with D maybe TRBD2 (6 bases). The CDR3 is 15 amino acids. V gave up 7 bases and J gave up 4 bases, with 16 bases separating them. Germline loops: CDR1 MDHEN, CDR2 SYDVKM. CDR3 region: CASTAWGTGTGELFF. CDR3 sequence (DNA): TGTGCCAGCACCGCCTGGGGGACTGGCACCGGGGAGCTGTTTTTT.

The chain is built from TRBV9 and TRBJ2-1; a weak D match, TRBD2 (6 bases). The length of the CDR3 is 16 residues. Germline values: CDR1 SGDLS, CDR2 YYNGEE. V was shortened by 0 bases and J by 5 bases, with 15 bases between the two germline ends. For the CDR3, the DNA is TGTGCCAGCAGCGTAGCCCCCGGGACGGGGGACAATGAGCAGTTCTTC. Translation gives CASSVAPGTGDNEQFF. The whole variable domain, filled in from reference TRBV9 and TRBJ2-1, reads DSGVTQTPKHLITATGQRVTLRCSPRSGDLSVYWYQQSLDQGLQFLIQYYNGEERAKGNILERFSAQQFPDLHSELNLSSLELGDSALYFCASSVAPGTGDNEQFFGPGTRLTVL.

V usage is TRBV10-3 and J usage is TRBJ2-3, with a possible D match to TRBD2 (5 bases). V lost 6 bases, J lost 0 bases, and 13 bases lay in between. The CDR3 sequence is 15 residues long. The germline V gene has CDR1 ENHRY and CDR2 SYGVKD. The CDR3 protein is CAIRREATSTDTQYF. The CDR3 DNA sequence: TGTGCCATCAGACGGGAAGCAACTAGCACAGATACGCAGTATTTT.

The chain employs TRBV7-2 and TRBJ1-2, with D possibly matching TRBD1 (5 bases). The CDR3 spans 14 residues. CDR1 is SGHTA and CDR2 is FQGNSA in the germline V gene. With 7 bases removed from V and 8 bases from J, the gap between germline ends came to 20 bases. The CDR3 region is CASTEAPWQGGYTF. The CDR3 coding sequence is TGTGCCAGCACCGAAGCCCCATGGCAGGGCGGCTACACCTTC.

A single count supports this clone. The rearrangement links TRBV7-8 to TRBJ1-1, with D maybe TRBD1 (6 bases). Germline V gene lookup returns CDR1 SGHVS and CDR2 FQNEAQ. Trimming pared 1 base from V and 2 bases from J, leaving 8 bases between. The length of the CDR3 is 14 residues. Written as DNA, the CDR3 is TGTGCCAGCAGCTTAGAGGACAGCAACACTGAAGCTTTCTTT. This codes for CASSLEDSNTEAFF. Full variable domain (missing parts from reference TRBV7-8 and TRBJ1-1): GAGVSQSPRYKVAKRGQDVALRCDPISGHVSLFWYQQALGQGPEFLTYFQNEAQLDKSGLPSDRFFAERPEGSVSTLKIQRTQQEDSAVYLCASSLEDSNTEAFFGQGTRLTVV.

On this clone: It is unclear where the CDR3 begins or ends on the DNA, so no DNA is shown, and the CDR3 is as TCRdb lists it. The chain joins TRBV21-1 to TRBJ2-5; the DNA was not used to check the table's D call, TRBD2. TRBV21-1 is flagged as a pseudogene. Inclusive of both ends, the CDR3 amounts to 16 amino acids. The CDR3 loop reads CASSWASGATQETQYF.